This T cell receptor beta chain was recorded in a study of T cell changes during pregnancy in multiple sclerosis. Profiled with immunoSEQ multiplex PCR; TCRdb holds only in-frame clones, not every one. The sample yields about 110,000 clones, about 89% seen once. Germline CDR1 reads MDHEN; CDR2 reads SYDVKM. The CDR3 covers 16 residues. V lost 2 bases to trimming and J lost 0 bases, with 8 bases between them. The clonotype was recovered from a female donor with multiple sclerosis, enrolled in a pregnancy study. The material was peripheral blood, obtained before pregnancy. The rearrangement uses TRBV28 and TRBJ2-6; maybe TRBD1 (5 bases). The chain's CDR3 is CASSLRGHSGANVLTF. The CDR3 coding sequence is TGTGCCAGCAGTTTAAGGGGTCACTCTGGGGCCAACGTCCTGACTTTC.